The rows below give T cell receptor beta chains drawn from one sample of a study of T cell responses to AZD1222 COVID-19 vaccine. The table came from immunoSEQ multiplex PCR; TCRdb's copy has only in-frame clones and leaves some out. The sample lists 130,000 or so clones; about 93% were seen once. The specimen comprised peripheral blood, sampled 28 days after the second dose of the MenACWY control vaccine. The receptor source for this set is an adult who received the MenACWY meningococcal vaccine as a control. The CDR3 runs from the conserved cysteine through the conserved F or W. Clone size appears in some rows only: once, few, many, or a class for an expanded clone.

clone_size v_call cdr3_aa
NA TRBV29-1 CSVSTGVNQPQHF
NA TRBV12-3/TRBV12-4 CASSYLDEQFF
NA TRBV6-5 CASSYSGTDYGYTF
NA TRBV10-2 CASNPSLTLEAFF
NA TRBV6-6 CASSYSIGQLDTQYF
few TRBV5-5 CASSIGLAGMTDTQYF
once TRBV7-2 CASSLDRGYGYTF
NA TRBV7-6 CASSLMGGAGQNSPLHF
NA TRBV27 CASSLSPGQNSPLHF
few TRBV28 CVSGYTEAFF
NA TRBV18 CASSSTGTQLSMGELFF
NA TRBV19 CASSSPRDRVGNEQFF
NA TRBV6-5 CASSYSLWVSETQYF
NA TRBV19 CASSWASGGAFFYEQFF
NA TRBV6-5 CASNRATNEKLFF
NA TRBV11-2 CASSSFGFGSTGEQYF
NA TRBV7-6 CASSLFSGSNTGELFF
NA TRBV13 CASSAAGTRNEKLFF
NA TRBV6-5 CASNRLASLYNEQFF
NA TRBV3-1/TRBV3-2 CASSPTRVGGYGYTF
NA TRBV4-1 CASSPVEGSNYGYTF
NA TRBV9 CASSASGSPPHF
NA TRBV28 CASGHRGRIPYEQYF